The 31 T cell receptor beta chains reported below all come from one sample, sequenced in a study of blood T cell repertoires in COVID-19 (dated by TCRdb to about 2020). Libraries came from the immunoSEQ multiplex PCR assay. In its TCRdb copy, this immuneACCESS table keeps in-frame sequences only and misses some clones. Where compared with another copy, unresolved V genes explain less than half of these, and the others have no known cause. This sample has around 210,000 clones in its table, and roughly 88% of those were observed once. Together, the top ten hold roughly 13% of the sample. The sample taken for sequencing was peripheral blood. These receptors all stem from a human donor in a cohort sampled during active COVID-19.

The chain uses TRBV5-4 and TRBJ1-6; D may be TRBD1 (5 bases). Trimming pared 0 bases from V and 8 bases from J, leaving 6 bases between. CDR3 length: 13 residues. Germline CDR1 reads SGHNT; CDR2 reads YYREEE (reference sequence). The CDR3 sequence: CASSLVRDSPLHF. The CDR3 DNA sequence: TGTGCCAGCAGCTTGGTCAGGGATTCACCCCTCCACTTT.

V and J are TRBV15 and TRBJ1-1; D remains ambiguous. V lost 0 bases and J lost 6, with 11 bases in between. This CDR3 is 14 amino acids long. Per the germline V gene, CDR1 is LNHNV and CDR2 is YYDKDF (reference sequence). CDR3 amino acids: CATSRDSGVSEAFF. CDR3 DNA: TGTGCCACCAGCAGAGACTCCGGGGTGTCTGAAGCTTTCTTT.

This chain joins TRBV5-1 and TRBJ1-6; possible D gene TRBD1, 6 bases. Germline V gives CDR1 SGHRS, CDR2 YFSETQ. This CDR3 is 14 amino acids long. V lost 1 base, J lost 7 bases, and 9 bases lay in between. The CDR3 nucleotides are TGCGCCAGCAGCTTGTCAGGGGACAATTCACCCCTCCACTTT. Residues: CASSLSGDNSPLHF.

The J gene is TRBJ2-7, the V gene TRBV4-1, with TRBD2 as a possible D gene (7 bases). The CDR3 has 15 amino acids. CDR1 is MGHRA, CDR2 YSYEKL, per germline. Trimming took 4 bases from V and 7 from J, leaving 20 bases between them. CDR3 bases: TGCGCCAGCAGCCCCAACCCGGGGGGCATGGAAGAGCAGTACTTC. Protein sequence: CASSPNPGGMEEQYF.

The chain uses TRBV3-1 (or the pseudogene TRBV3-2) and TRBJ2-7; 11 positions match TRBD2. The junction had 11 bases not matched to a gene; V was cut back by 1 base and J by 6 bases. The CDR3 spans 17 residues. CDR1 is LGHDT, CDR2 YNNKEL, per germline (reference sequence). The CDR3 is CASSQGVRTSGSSEQYF. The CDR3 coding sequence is TGTGCCAGCAGCCAAGGAGTAAGAACTAGCGGGAGCTCCGAGCAGTACTTC.

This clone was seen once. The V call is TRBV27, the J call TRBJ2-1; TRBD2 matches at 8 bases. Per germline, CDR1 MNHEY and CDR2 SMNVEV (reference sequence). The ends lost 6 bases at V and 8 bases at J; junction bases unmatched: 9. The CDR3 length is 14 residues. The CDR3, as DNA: TGTGCCAGCAGCCGAGGACTAGCCCCCGATGAGCAGTTCTTC. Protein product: CASSRGLAPDEQFF.

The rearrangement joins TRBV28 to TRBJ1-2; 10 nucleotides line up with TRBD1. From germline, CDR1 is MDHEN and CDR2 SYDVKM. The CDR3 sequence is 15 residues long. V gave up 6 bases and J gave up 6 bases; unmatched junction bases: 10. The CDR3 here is CASRTTGGGENGYTF. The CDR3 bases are TGTGCCAGCAGAACGACAGGGGGCGGCGAGAATGGCTACACCTTC.

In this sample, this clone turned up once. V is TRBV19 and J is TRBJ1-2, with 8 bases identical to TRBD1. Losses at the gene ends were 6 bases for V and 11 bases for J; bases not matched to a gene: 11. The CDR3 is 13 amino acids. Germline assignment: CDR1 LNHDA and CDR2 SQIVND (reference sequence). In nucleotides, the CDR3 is TGTGCCAGTAGCCCCACAGGGGGGTCGTTGTACACCTTC. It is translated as CASSPTGGSLYTF.

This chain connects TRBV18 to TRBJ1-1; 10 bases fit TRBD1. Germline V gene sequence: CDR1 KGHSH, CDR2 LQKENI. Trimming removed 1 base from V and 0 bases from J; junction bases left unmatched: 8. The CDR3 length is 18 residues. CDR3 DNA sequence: TGTGCCAGCTCACCACTTCTACCGGGACAGGGGATGAACACTGAAGCTTTCTTT. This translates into CASSPLLPGQGMNTEAFF.

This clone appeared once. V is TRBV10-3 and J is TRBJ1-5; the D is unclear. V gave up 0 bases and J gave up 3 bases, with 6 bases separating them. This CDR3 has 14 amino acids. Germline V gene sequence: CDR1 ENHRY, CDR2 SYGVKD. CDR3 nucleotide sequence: TGTGCCATCAGTGAGTCGAGCTACAATCAGCCCCAGCATTTT. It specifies CAISESSYNQPQHF.

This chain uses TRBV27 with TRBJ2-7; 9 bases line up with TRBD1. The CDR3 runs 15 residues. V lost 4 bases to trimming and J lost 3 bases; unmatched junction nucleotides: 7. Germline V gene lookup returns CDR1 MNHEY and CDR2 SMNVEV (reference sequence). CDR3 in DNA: TGTGCCAGCAGTTCCGACAGGGGGTTATACTACGAGCAGTACTTC. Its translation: CASSSDRGLYYEQYF.

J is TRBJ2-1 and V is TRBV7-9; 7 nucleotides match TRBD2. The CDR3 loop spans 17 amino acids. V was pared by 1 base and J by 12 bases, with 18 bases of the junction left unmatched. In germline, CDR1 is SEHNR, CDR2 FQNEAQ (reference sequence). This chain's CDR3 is CASSLVGGGLPVQSQFF. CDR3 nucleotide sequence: TGTGCCAGCAGCTTAGTCGGCGGGGGACTCCCCGTTCAATCGCAGTTCTTC.

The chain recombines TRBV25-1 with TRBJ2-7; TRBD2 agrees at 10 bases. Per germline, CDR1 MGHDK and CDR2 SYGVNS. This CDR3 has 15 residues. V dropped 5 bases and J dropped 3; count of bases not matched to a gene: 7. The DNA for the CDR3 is TGTGCCAGCAGTCCGCGGACTAGCGGAGTCTACGAGCAGTACTTC. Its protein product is CASSPRTSGVYEQYF.

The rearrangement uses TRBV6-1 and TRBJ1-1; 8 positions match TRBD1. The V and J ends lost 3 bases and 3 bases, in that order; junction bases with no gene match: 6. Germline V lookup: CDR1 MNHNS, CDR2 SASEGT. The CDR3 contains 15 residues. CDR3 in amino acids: CASSDPLDRDTEAFF. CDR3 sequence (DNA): TGTGCCAGCAGTGATCCTTTGGACAGGGACACTGAAGCTTTCTTT.

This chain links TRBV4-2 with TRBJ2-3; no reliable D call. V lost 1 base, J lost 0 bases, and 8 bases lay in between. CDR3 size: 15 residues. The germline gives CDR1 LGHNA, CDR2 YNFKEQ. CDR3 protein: CASSQGIGSTDTQYF. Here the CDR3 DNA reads TGTGCCAGCAGCCAAGGAATCGGGAGCACAGATACGCAGTATTTT.

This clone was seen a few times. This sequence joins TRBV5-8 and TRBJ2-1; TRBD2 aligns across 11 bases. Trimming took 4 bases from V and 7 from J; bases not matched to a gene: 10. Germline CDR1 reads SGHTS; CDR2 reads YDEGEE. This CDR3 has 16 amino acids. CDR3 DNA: TGTGCCAGCAGCCGCTCGGGACTAGCGGTGGGGAATGAGCAGTTCTTC. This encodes CASSRSGLAVGNEQFF.

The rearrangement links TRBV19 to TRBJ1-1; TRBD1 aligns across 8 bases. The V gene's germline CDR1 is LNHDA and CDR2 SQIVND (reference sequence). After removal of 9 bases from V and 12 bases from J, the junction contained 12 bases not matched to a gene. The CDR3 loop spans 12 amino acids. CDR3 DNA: TGTGCCAGCACCCAAGGACAGGGCTTTACTTTCTTT. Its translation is CASTQGQGFTFF.

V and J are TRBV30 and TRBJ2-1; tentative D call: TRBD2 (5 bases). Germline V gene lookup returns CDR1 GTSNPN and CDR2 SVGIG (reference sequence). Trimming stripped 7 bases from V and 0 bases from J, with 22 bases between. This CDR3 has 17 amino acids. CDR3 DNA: TGTGCCTCCCAGAGAGGGTCAGGCGTTCCCTCCTACAATGAGCAGTTCTTC. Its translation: CASQRGSGVPSYNEQFF.

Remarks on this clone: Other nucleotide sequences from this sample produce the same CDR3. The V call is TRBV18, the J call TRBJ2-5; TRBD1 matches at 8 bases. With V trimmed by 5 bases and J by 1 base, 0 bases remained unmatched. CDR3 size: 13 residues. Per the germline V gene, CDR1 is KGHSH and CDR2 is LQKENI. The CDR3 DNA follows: TGTGCCAGCTCAGGGACAGGCCAAGAGACCCAGTACTTC. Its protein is CASSGTGQETQYF.

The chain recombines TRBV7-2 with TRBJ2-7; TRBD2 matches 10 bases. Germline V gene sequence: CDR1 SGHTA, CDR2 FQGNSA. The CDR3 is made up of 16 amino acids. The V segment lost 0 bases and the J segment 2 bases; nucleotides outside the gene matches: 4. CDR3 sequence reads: CASSLATSGAPYEQYF. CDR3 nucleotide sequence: TGTGCCAGCAGCTTAGCCACTAGCGGGGCCCCCTACGAGCAGTACTTC.

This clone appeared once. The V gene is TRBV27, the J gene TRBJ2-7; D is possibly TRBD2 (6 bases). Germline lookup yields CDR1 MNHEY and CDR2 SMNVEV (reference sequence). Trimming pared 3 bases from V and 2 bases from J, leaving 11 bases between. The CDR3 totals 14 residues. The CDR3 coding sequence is TGTGCCAGCAGTTTGGCTAGCGCTACCTACGAGCAGTACTTC. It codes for CASSLASATYEQYF.

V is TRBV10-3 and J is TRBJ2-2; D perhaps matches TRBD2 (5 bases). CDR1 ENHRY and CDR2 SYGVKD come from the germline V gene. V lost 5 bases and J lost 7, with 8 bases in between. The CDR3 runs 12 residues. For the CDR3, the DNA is TGTGCCATCAGTCCCGGGGTCGGGGAGCTGTTTTTT. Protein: CAISPGVGELFF.

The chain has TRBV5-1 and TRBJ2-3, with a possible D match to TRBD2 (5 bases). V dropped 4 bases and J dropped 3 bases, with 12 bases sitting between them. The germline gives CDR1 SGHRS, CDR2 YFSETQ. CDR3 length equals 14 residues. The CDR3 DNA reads TGCGCCAGCAGCGAGGGCCTGGGGACAGATACGCAGTATTTT. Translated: CASSEGLGTDTQYF.

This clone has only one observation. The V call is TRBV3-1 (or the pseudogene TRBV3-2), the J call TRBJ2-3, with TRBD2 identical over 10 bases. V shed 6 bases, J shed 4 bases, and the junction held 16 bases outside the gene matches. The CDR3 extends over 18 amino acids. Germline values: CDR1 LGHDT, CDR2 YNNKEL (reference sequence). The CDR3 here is CASRRGASGRGIPDTQYF. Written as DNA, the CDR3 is TGTGCCAGCAGACGTGGGGCTAGCGGGAGAGGAATCCCAGATACGCAGTATTTT.

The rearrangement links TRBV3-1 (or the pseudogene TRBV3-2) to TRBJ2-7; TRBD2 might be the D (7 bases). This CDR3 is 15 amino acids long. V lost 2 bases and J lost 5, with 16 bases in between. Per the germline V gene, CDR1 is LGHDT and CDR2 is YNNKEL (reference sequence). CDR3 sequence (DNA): TGTGCCAGCAGCCAATCCTGGGGAGGGGGAAACGAGCAGTACTTC. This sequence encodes CASSQSWGGGNEQYF.

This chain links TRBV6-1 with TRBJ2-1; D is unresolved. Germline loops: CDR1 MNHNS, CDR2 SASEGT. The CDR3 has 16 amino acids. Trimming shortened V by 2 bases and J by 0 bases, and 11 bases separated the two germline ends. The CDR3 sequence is CASSEPGLSSYNEQFF. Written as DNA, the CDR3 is TGTGCCAGCAGTGAACCCGGGTTAAGCTCCTACAATGAGCAGTTCTTC.

The CDR3 nucleotides read TGTGCCAGCAGCCGTACATCCTACGAGCAGTACTTC. It translates to CASSRTSYEQYF. This rearrangement joins TRBV3-1 (or the pseudogene TRBV3-2) to TRBJ2-7; D call uncertain. V was clipped by 4 bases and J by 1 base, with 5 bases between them. The CDR3 runs to 12 residues. Germline V lookup: CDR1 LGHDT, CDR2 YNNKEL (reference sequence).

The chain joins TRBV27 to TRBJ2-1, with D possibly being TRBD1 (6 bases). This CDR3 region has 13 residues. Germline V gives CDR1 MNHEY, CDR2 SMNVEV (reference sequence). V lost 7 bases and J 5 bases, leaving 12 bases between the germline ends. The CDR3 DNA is TGTGCCAGCAAGGGGGTGCGCCACAATGAGCAGTTCTTC. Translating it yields CASKGVRHNEQFF.

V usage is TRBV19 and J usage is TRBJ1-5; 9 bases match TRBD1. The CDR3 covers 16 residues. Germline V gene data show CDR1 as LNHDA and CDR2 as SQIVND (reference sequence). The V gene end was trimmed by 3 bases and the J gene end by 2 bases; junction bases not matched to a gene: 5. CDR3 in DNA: TGTGCCAGTAGTATCCCTAGGACAGGGGGCAATCAGCCCCAGCATTTT. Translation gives CASSIPRTGGNQPQHF.

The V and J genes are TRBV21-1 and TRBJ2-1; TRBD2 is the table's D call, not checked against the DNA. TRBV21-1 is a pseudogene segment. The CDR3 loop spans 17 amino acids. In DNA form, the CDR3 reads TGTGCCAGCAGCCGGACTAGCGGGAGGCTAGAGTGGAATGAGCAGTTCTTC. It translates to CASSRTSGRLEWNEQFF.

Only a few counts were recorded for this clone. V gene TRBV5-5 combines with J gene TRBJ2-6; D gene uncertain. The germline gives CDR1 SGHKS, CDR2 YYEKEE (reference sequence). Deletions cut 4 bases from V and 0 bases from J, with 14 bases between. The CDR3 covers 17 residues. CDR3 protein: CASSPQTPYSGANVLTF. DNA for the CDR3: TGTGCCAGCAGCCCCCAGACACCCTACTCTGGGGCCAACGTCCTGACTTTC.